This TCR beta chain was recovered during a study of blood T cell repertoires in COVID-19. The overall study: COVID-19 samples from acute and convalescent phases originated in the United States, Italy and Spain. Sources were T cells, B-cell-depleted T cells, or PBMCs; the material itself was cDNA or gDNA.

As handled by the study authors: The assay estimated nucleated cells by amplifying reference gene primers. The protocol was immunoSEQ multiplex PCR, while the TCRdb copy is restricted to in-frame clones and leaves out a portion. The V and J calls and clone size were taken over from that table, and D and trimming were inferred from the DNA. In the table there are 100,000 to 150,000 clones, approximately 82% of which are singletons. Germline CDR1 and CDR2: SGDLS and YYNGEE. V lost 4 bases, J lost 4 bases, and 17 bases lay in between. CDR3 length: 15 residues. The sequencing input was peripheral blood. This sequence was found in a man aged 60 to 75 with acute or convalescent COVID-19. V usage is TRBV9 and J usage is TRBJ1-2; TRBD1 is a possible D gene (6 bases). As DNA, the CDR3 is TGTGCCAGCAGCCAAACCGGGACACCTCGCTATGGCTACACCTTC. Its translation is CASSQTGTPRYGYTF.